This T cell receptor (beta chain) derives from a study of shared clonotypes between healthy human individuals. As for the study in general: The study used three CD4 naive, three CD4 memory, two CD8 naive and one CD8 memory plate per donor.

From germline, CDR1 is SGHAT and CDR2 FQNNGV. CDR3 size: 14 residues. V shed 6 bases and J shed 5 bases, with 13 bases lying between them. General study results and limits: It was observed that 5% to 6% of naive CD4 clonotypes were shared across four donors. Investigators expected sequencing depth to affect clonotype sharing among donors.

CD45RO-negative, CCR7-positively selected cells formed the naive CD8 fraction, excluding terminally differentiated effector memory CD45RA+ cells. About this clone: Its specificity is not known.

Each cell subset's genomic DNA was divided evenly among several immunoSEQ plates. Sequencing was performed with immunoSEQ multiplex PCR; in TCRdb, only in-frame clones are kept and a portion is missing. Found here are some 2.1 million clones, around 93% of them singletons; the top ten hold around 1.7%. This sequence originates from a man aged 18 to 35 in good health. Some clones in this sample may be carry-over from other donors' samples. Sequencing was done on a sample of naive CD8+ T cells from PBMCs. This sequence joins TRBV11-2 and TRBJ1-4; tentatively, D is TRBD1 (6 bases). CDR3 nucleotide sequence: TGTGCCAGCAGGTGGGGGGCAGGGAATGAAAAACTGTTTTTT. Amino acids: CASRWGAGNEKLFF.